Each of the 20 T cell receptor beta chains below was sequenced from the same sample in a study of blood T cell repertoires in COVID-19. Here immunoSEQ multiplex PCR was the method, and the copy in TCRdb shows in-frame clones only, minus some. The table includes approximately 140,000 clones, about 90% detected once. The sequenced material came from peripheral blood. The source is a woman aged 55-70 years with active or convalescent COVID-19.

The chain combines TRBV6-5 with TRBJ1-2; perhaps TRBD1 as D (6 bases). The germline CDR1 and CDR2 sequences are MNHEY and SVGAGI. The ends were cut back, 6 bases at V and 5 bases at J, with 7 bases in the middle. This CDR3 is built from 11 residues. The CDR3 protein is CASRQGYGYTF. For the CDR3, the DNA is TGTGCCAGCAGGCAGGGGTATGGCTACACCTTC.

The chain recombines TRBV6-5 with TRBJ2-5; 8 positions match TRBD1. The germline gives CDR1 MNHEY, CDR2 SVGAGI. J was trimmed by 4 bases and V by 5 bases; bases with no gene match: 9. There are 15 residues in the CDR3. The chain's CDR3 is CASSTTGTGRETQYF. The CDR3 DNA is TGTGCCAGCAGTACGACCGGGACAGGCCGAGAGACCCAGTACTTC.

This clone ranks as medium-sized. The chain combines TRBV7-6 with TRBJ1-5; D uncertain. This CDR3 spans 15 amino acids. Per the germline V gene, CDR1 is SGHVS and CDR2 is FNYEAQ. The germline V and J ends were trimmed by 5 bases and 5 bases, with 16 bases remaining between them. The DNA of the CDR3 is TGTGCCAGCAGCCATTCCTCGGGGAAAGATCAGCCCCAGCATTTT. Protein sequence: CASSHSSGKDQPQHF.

The chain recombines TRBV10-3 with TRBJ1-4; D perhaps matches TRBD1 (6 bases). CDR3 size: 15 residues. V shed 2 bases and J shed 0 bases, with 7 bases lying between them. The V gene's germline CDR1 is ENHRY and CDR2 SYGVKD. The CDR3 reads CAISETGTTNEKLFF. The CDR3 bases are TGTGCCATCAGTGAGACAGGGACAACTAATGAAAAACTGTTTTTT.

The chain carries TRBV2 and TRBJ2-1; 15 bases match TRBD2. This CDR3 has 14 amino acids. J was trimmed by 12 bases and V by 1 base; bases with no gene match: 1. Germline-derived CDR1 and CDR2 are SNHLY and FYNNEI. The CDR3 sequence is CASSEGTSGGAQFF. The CDR3 nucleotides read TGTGCCAGCAGTGAAGGGACTAGCGGGGGGGCGCAGTTCTTC. The complete variable domain, with remaining parts taken from reference TRBV2 and TRBJ2-1, reads EPEVTQTPSHQVTQMGQEVILRCVPISNHLYFYWYRQILGQKVEFLVSFYNNEISEKSEIFDDQFSVERPDGSNFTLKIRSTKLEDSAMYFCASSEGTSGGAQFFGPGTRLTVL.

The gene calls are TRBV7-2 and TRBJ1-4; 12 bases line up with TRBD1. CDR1 is SGHTA, CDR2 FQGNSA, per germline. The CDR3 contains 15 residues. V lost 1 base, J lost 8 bases, and 2 bases stayed unmatched. The CDR3 sequence is CASSLGDRGQEKLFF. DNA for the CDR3: TGTGCCAGCAGCTTAGGGGACAGGGGGCAAGAAAAACTGTTTTTT. Variable domain in full (rest from reference TRBV7-2 and TRBJ1-4): GAGVSQSPSNKVTEKGKDVELRCDPISGHTALYWYRQSLGQGLEFLIYFQGNSAPDKSGLPSDRFSAERTGGSVSTLTIQRTQQEDSAVYLCASSLGDRGQEKLFFGSGTQLSVL.

Concerning this clone itself: The same CDR3 can be traced to other DNA sequences in this sample. V is TRBV12-3 or TRBV12-4 and J is TRBJ1-2; TRBD1 matches at 7 bases. CDR3 length equals 13 residues. V trimming: 3 bases; J trimming: 4 bases; junction bases outside the gene matches: 2. The DNA for the CDR3 is TGTGCCAGCAGTTTGGGGGACAGCTATGGCTACACCTTC. Amino acid sequence: CASSLGDSYGYTF.

J is TRBJ2-2 and V is TRBV4-3; 9 bases match TRBD1. CDR1 and CDR2 from the germline V gene are LGHNA and YSLEER. After removal of 0 bases from V and 5 bases from J, the junction contained 7 bases not matched to a gene. This CDR3 contains 17 residues. DNA of the CDR3: TGCGCCAGCAGCCAAGATAGAATGACAGGGGGGACCGGGGAGCTGTTTTTT. Translating gives CASSQDRMTGGTGELFF.

The chain recombines TRBV6-2 or TRBV6-3 with TRBJ1-5, with 7 bases aligning to TRBD1. This CDR3 has 17 residues. The V and J ends lost 0 bases and 7 bases, in that order; junction bases with no gene match: 12. CDR1 and CDR2 (germline): MNHEY, SVGEGT. The CDR3 here is CASSYSYIQGDGQPQHF. In nucleotides, the CDR3 is TGTGCCAGCAGTTACTCATACATTCAGGGGGACGGGCAGCCCCAGCATTTT.

V gene TRBV5-4 combines with J gene TRBJ2-1; 8 bases agree with TRBD1. V shed 5 bases and J 0 bases; nucleotides not matched to a gene: 7. Per the germline V gene, CDR1 is SGHNT and CDR2 is YYREEE (reference sequence). The CDR3 loop spans 16 amino acids. CDR3 DNA sequence: TGTGCCAGCAGGCGGGCAGGGACAGGCTCCTACAATGAGCAGTTCTTC. Its translation: CASRRAGTGSYNEQFF.

V is TRBV3-1 (or the pseudogene TRBV3-2) and J is TRBJ1-1, with 7 bases fitting TRBD1. Per the germline V gene, CDR1 is LGHDT and CDR2 is YNNKEL (reference sequence). V was clipped by 5 bases and J by 4 bases; unmatched bases: 4. There are 13 residues in the CDR3. The chain's CDR3 is CASSDRESTEAFF. The CDR3 nucleotides read TGTGCCAGCAGCGACAGGGAGAGCACTGAAGCTTTCTTT.

The chain employs TRBV19 and TRBJ2-1, with 13 bases fitting TRBD2. Germline trimming cut 6 bases from V and 7 bases from J; bases unmatched to any gene: 6. This CDR3 is built from 15 residues. Germline assignment: CDR1 LNHDA and CDR2 SQIVND (reference sequence). The CDR3 DNA sequence: TGTGCCAGTAGCTACTGGGGACTAGCGGGGAATGAGCAGTTCTTC. This encodes CASSYWGLAGNEQFF. The full variable domain, in which reference TRBV19 and TRBJ2-1 provide the parts outside the CDR3, is DGGITQSPKYLFRKEGQNVTLSCEQNLNHDAMYWYRQDPGQGLRLIYYSQIVNDFQKGDIAEGYSVSREKKESFPLTVTSAQKNPTAFYLCASSYWGLAGNEQFFGPGTRLTVL.

J is TRBJ2-2 and V is TRBV6-5; D is unresolved. This CDR3 spans 16 amino acids. The V end lost 0 bases, the J end lost 4 bases, and 12 bases lay between the germline ends. From germline, CDR1 is MNHEY and CDR2 SVGAGI. CDR3 bases: TGTGCCAGCAGTTACTCGAGTGCCCCTATCACCGGGGAGCTGTTTTTT. As protein: CASSYSSAPITGELFF.

J is TRBJ1-4 and V is TRBV6-2 or TRBV6-3, with TRBD1 as a possible D gene (5 bases). Trimming left V 2 bases short and J 7 bases short, with 11 bases between. Germline V gene sequence: CDR1 MNHEY, CDR2 SVGEGT. This CDR3 region has 14 residues. The CDR3 loop reads CASSYAREGEKLFF. The CDR3 DNA follows: TGTGCCAGCAGTTACGCCAGGGAGGGTGAAAAACTGTTTTTT.

The chain uses TRBV29-1 and TRBJ2-3; D might be TRBD1 (5 bases). The CDR3 length is 12 residues. CDR1 and CDR2 (germline): SQVTM, ANQGSEA. Trimming shortened V by 4 bases and J by 5 bases, and 10 bases separated the two germline ends. CDR3 residues: CSVGRDGDTQYF. Written as DNA, the CDR3 is TGCAGCGTTGGCAGGGATGGAGATACGCAGTATTTT.

The chain has TRBV7-9 and TRBJ2-7, with 8 positions matching TRBD1. Germline V gives CDR1 SEHNR, CDR2 FQNEAQ (reference sequence). This CDR3 region has 14 residues. The V segment lost 5 bases and the J segment 5 bases; nucleotides outside the gene matches: 8. The CDR3 loop reads CASSQDRVNDEQYF. Written as DNA, the CDR3 is TGTGCCAGCAGCCAGGACAGGGTAAACGACGAGCAGTACTTC.

The chain links TRBV6-6 to TRBJ2-5; 12 bases map to TRBD2. Unmatched junction bases numbered 8, after V lost 4 bases and J lost 5 bases. Germline V gives CDR1 MNHNY, CDR2 SVGAGI (reference sequence). The CDR3 loop spans 16 amino acids. The CDR3 is CASSFPSGGAGETQYF. CDR3 DNA sequence: TGTGCCAGCAGTTTCCCTAGCGGGGGGGCCGGGGAGACCCAGTACTTC.

This chain connects TRBV6-2 or TRBV6-3 to TRBJ2-2; TRBD2 is a possible D gene (5 bases). V lost 6 bases and J 4 bases, leaving 18 bases between the germline ends. This CDR3 has 16 residues. Germline CDR1 reads MNHEY; CDR2 reads SVGEGT. The CDR3 reads CASSHGKGISTGELFF. CDR3 DNA: TGTGCCAGCAGCCACGGGAAGGGAATCTCCACCGGGGAGCTGTTTTTT.

The chain employs TRBV7-6 and TRBJ2-2, with TRBD2 identical over 8 bases. Trimming removed 3 bases from V and 1 base from J; junction bases left unmatched: 4. Per germline, CDR1 SGHVS and CDR2 FNYEAQ. This CDR3 has 16 residues. CDR3 in amino acids: CASSLSGGVNTGELFF. DNA of the CDR3: TGTGCCAGCAGCTTGTCCGGGGGGGTGAACACCGGGGAGCTGTTTTTT.

This rearrangement joins TRBV12-5 to TRBJ2-4, with 13 bases lining up with TRBD2. Trimming at V came to 5 bases and at J to 8 bases, leaving 3 bases not matched to a gene. CDR3 size: 14 residues. CDR1 and CDR2 from the germline V gene are LGHNT and FRNRAP. This chain's CDR3 is CASGPGTSGDIQYF. The CDR3 DNA reads TGTGCTAGTGGTCCCGGGACTAGCGGGGACATTCAGTACTTC.